These 14 T cell receptor beta chains originate from one sample sequenced in a study of regulatory T cells in long-lasting Graves disease. Documented time point: newly diagnosed GD, antithyroid drugs for less than 3 months. The TCR library was made from RNA extracted from PBMCs. Library construction for TCR beta used iRepertoire HTBI primers and Arm-PCR of CDR3 regions. Using its own MiXCR run on the multiplex PCR reads, TCRdb lists one record per CDR3 protein. This sample carries hundreds of thousands of distinct CDR3 sequences, over 15% of them seen once, and the ten largest clones take around 27%. These data also featured in a second study, about T cells in Graves' hyperthyroidism and ophthalmopathy.

This material consisted of peripheral blood mononuclear cells (PBMCs), taken at new diagnosis, from a patient treated with antithyroid drugs. The receptors originated from a man aged 35 to 55 with Graves disease.

The chain is built from TRBV20-1 and TRBJ2-3; TRBD2 agrees at 7 bases. J was trimmed by 1 base and V by 0 bases; bases with no gene match: 10. Germline CDR1 reads DFQATT; CDR2 reads SNEGSKA (reference sequence). There are 17 residues in the CDR3. CDR3 loop: CSARDMGGITGTDTQYF. The DNA for the CDR3 is TGCAGTGCTAGAGACATGGGGGGGATAACGGGCACAGATACGCAGTATTTT.

This clonotype has ten or more counts. This chain connects TRBV28 to TRBJ2-7, with no clear D. This CDR3 comprises 12 residues. The V gene's germline CDR1 is MDHEN and CDR2 SYDVKM. Trimming removed 2 bases from V and 6 bases from J, with 8 bases in between. DNA of the CDR3: TGTGCCAGCAGTTTAAGCCTATCCGAGCAGTACTTC. It is translated as CASSLSLSEQYF.

This clonotype has only a few counts. This chain links TRBV4-2 with TRBJ2-1; 8 bases are shared with TRBD2. The germline gives CDR1 LGHNA, CDR2 YNFKEQ. The ends lost 4 bases at V and 16 bases at J; junction bases unmatched: 9. The CDR3 is 12 residues long. The CDR3 coding sequence is TGTGCCAGCAGCCCCGGTAGGACTAGCCAATTCTTC. Its translation is CASSPGRTSQFF.

The chain carries TRBV19 and TRBJ2-7; 11 bases fit TRBD1. Germline CDR1 LNHDA, CDR2 SQIVND (reference sequence). The ends lost 6 bases at V and 3 bases at J; junction bases unmatched: 10. This CDR3 is 16 amino acids long. This CDR3 is CASRRTGTGGIYEQYF. CDR3 bases: TGTGCCAGTAGGAGAACCGGGACAGGGGGTATCTACGAGCAGTACTTC.

This clonotype was detected ten times or more. Here the CDR3 reads CASSPMGLKRSVAFF. In DNA form, the CDR3 reads TGTGCCAGCTCACCGATGGGCCTTAAACGATCGGTGGCTTTCTTT. This chain links TRBV18 with TRBJ1-1, with unresolved D. Trimming removed 3 bases from V and 11 bases from J, with 22 bases in between. Germline-derived CDR1 and CDR2 are KGHSH and LQKENI. There are 15 residues in the CDR3.

The sample holds one count of this clonotype. A much larger clone lies a single base off, so this may be a read error. The conserved final phenylalanine or tryptophan is absent from the CDR3, which likely points to a read error. The chain carries TRBV2 and TRBJ1-1; a possible D gene is TRBD1 (5 bases). Germline V gene lookup returns CDR1 SNHLY and CDR2 FYNNEI. This CDR3 contains 13 residues. With 11 bases removed from V and 0 bases from J, the gap between germline ends came to 13 bases. The DNA for the CDR3 is TGTGCCGGGGCGGGCACCCTGAACACTGAAGCTTTCCTT. This encodes CAGAGTLNTEAFL.

This clonotype was counted ten times or more. This chain links TRBV9 with TRBJ1-1; D gene ambiguous. V lost 6 bases to trimming and J lost 5 bases, with 14 bases between them. The CDR3 runs to 13 residues. Germline values: CDR1 SGDLS, CDR2 YYNGEE. CDR3 in amino acids: CASTSNMGTEAFF. As DNA, the CDR3 is TGTGCCAGCACGTCCAATATGGGGACTGAAGCTTTCTTT.

This clonotype was detected ten times or more. The J gene is TRBJ1-6, the V gene TRBV12-3 or TRBV12-4, with D possibly matching TRBD1 (5 bases). V shed 1 base and J shed 9 bases, with 10 bases lying between them. The CDR3 covers 14 residues. The CDR3 protein is CASSLGGDGSPLHF. The CDR3 DNA is TGTGCCAGCAGTTTAGGCGGGGACGGTTCACCCCTCCACTTT.

There are many counts of this clonotype. The chain uses TRBV20-1 and TRBJ2-2, with a tentative D call TRBD2 (5 bases). The germline V gene encodes CDR1 DFQATT and CDR2 SNEGSKA (reference sequence). V was trimmed by 0 bases and J by 4 bases, leaving 12 bases between them. There are 15 residues in the CDR3. This CDR3 is CSARDPSSGTGELFF. CDR3 sequence (DNA): TGCAGTGCTAGAGATCCTAGCAGCGGCACCGGGGAGCTGTTTTTT.

This clonotype was seen repeatedly, ten times or more. The chain links TRBV9 to TRBJ2-5; maybe TRBD1 (6 bases). This CDR3 region has 15 residues. With 4 bases removed from V and 6 bases from J, the gap between germline ends came to 19 bases. The V gene's germline CDR1 is SGDLS and CDR2 YYNGEE. This CDR3 is CASSPSQGYPQTQYF. In DNA, the CDR3 is TGTGCCAGCAGCCCCTCCCAGGGGTACCCTCAGACCCAGTACTTC.

Many counts were recorded for this clonotype. The chain combines TRBV7-9 with TRBJ1-4, with 9 bases that match TRBD1. Germline V lookup: CDR1 SEHNR, CDR2 FQNEAQ (reference sequence). J lost 7 bases, V lost 5 bases, and 5 bases had no gene match. The CDR3 consists of 14 residues. The CDR3 sequence: CASSPGDRAEKLFF. CDR3 nucleotide sequence: TGTGCCAGCAGCCCCGGGGACAGGGCTGAAAAACTGTTTTTT.

The rearrangement joins TRBV20-1 to TRBJ2-6; 8 bases match TRBD2. Germline V gene sequence: CDR1 DFQATT, CDR2 SNEGSKA (reference sequence). This CDR3 is built from 18 residues. Trimming at V came to 1 base and at J to 4 bases, leaving 12 bases not matched to a gene. CDR3 DNA sequence: TGCAGTGCTAGAGCCCCAGGGCGGGGGGCGGGAGGGGCCAACGTCCTGACTTTC. Protein product: CSARAPGRGAGGANVLTF.

Turning to this clonotype: This likely came from a read error, as a far larger clone is one base away. The CDR3: CASSQSDRTEQYF. The CDR3 nucleotides are TGCGCCAGCAGCCAATCCGACAGGACCGAGCAGTACTTC. The V call is TRBV11-2, the J call TRBJ2-3, with a weak D call TRBD1 (6 bases). The better agreement between TRBJ2-7 and the DNA end casts doubt on the J call. There are 13 residues in the CDR3. Germline loops: CDR1 SGHAT, CDR2 FQNNGV.

J is TRBJ2-2 and V is TRBV5-1; tentative D call: TRBD1 (5 bases). Germline V gives CDR1 SGHRS, CDR2 YFSETQ. The CDR3 loop spans 13 amino acids. V lost 4 bases and J lost 5, with 9 bases in between. The CDR3 nucleotides read TGCGCCAGCAGCAAAGGGGCAACCGGGGAGCTGTTTTTT. It yields the protein CASSKGATGELFF.